This is a list of T cell receptor beta chains from one sample in a study of CD8+CD57+ T cells in acquired aplastic anemia. TCRdb redid the calling of the reads with MiXCR, one entry per CDR3 protein. The sample consists of fewer than 250,000 distinct CDR3 sequences, more than 45% of them appearing once. The source material was sorted CD4+, CD8+, or CD8+CD57+ T cells (not recorded which) from PBMCs. These receptors came from a human donor with aplastic anemia. The CDR3 runs from the conserved cysteine through the conserved F or W. The D gene is left open where the match is weak. The size of a clone is reported for some rows only, either as once, few or many, or as a class for expanded clones.

>TRBJ2-5|TRBV7-9|TRBD2|-
TGTGCCAGCAGCGCCGGAGGCGGGGGGGGTGGGGAGACCCAGTACTTC
CASSAGGGGGGETQYF
>TRBJ1-2|TRBV6-4|TRBD1|many
TGTGCCAGCAGTGAATCCGGGACAGCCTATGGCTACACCTTC
CASSESGTAYGYTF
>TRBJ1-1|TRBV20-1|-|many
TGCAGTGCTAGAGATCAAGTGGGCGAACTGAACACTGAAGCTTTCTTT
CSARDQVGELNTEAFF
>TRBJ2-7|TRBV7-9|-|many
TGTGCCAGCAGCTCCGGTCGGGGCTACGAGCAGTACTTC
CASSSGRGYEQYF
>TRBJ2-5|TRBV6-5|-|many
TGTGCCAGCAGTTCCGGGGGGCGTAGAGAGACCCAGTACTTC
CASSSGGRRETQYF
>TRBJ1-2|TRBV12-3/TRBV12-4|-|-
TGTGCCAGCAGTTTAGGTGAGGGGCCCCAGTATGGCTACACCTTC
CASSLGEGPQYGYTF
>TRBJ2-1|TRBV9|-|-
TGTGCCAGCAGCCCACCACTCGGGAGCAATGAGCAGTTCTTC
CASSPPLGSNEQFF
>TRBJ1-1|TRBV7-7|-|-
TGTGCCAGCAGTCCCACCCGCACTGAAGCTTTCTTT
CASSPTRTEAFF
>TRBJ2-7|TRBV4-1|-|many
TGCGCCAGCAGCCAAGACTTAGCGGTTACCTACGAGCAGTACTTC
CASSQDLAVTYEQYF
>TRBJ1-6|TRBV2|TRBD1|-
TGTGCCAGCAGTGATATCGGGACAGGCAATTCACCCCTCCACTTT
CASSDIGTGNSPLHF
>TRBJ2-2|TRBV7-2|TRBD1|-
TGTGCCAGCAGAGTGGACAGGGTAACCGGGGAGCTGTTTTTT
CASRVDRVTGELFF
>TRBJ1-6|TRBV19|-|-
TGTGCCAGTAGTATTAATGGCGATTCACCCCTCCACTTT
CASSINGDSPLHF
>TRBJ2-7|TRBV15|TRBD1|many
TGTGCCACCAGCAGAGTGGGACAGAACGACTACGAGCAGTACTTC
CATSRVGQNDYEQYF
>TRBJ2-1|TRBV6-1|-|-
TGTGCCAGCAGTGAACGCCAGGGGACCTACAATGAGCAGTTCTTC
CASSERQGTYNEQFF
>TRBJ1-5|TRBV7-8|TRBD1|-
TGTGCCAGCAGCCAGCGGACAGGGGGCATACAGCCCCAGCATTTT
CASSQRTGGIQPQHF
>TRBJ2-6|TRBV15|-|once
TGTGCCACCGGGAGAGGGGCCAACGTCCTGACTTTC
CATGRGANVLTF
>TRBJ1-2|TRBV7-9|-|few
TGTGCCAGCAGCGTCCGAGACTCGGCAAACTATGGCTACACCTTC
CASSVRDSANYGYTF
>TRBJ1-3|TRBV20-1|-|once
TGCAGTGCTAGCTCGTCACAGCTTACTGGAAACACCATATATTTT
CSASSSQLTGNTIYF
>TRBJ2-5|TRBV10-1|TRBD1|few
TGCGCCAGCAGTCCCCCGAGCAGGGGGCGTCCGGAGACCCAGTACTTC
CASSPPSRGRPETQYF
>TRBJ2-3|TRBV9|TRBD1|-
TGTGCCAGCAGCGTTCCCGGACAGGGACGAGATACGCAGTATTTT
CASSVPGQGRDTQYF
>TRBJ2-7|TRBV19|-|-
TGTGCCAGTAGCTTTACAGCCAAGGGCTCCTACGAGCAGTACTTC
CASSFTAKGSYEQYF
>TRBJ1-2|TRBV2|-|-
TGTGCCAGCAGTGATGATTTGTCTGACTATGGCTACACCTTC
CASSDDLSDYGYTF
>TRBJ1-6|TRBV6-2/TRBV6-3|-|many
TGTGCCAGCAGTTACTCGAAAGAAACCAGTTCACCCCTCCACTTT
CASSYSKETSSPLHF
>TRBJ2-1|TRBV20-1|TRBD2|many
TGCAGTGCTAGAGGAAGAGGCGATAGCGGGTACAATGAGCAGTTCTTC
CSARGRGDSGYNEQFF
>TRBJ1-1|TRBV27|TRBD1|-
TGTGCCAGCAGTCTAACAGGGGGATTGAACACTGAAGCTTTCTTT
CASSLTGGLNTEAFF
>TRBJ1-3|TRBV12-5|-|many
TGTGCTAGTGGGGGAACAGGGTACCGAGGAAACACCATATATTTT
CASGGTGYRGNTIYF
>TRBJ1-6|TRBV6-2/TRBV6-3|-|many
TGTGCCAGCAAAGGGGCAATCCTCCACTTT
CASKGAILHF
>TRBJ2-7|TRBV13|-|few
TGTGCCAGCAGCTTCTCGGGACTTGCCTCCTACGAGCAGTACTTC
CASSFSGLASYEQYF
>TRBJ1-6|TRBV4-1|-|many
TGCGCCAGCAGCCAAACTCCACCACCAGGGGCGTTGTTTTCACCCCTCCACTTT
CASSQTPPPGALFSPLHF
>TRBJ2-5|TRBV5-1|TRBD1|-
TGCGCCAGCAGCTTGGGGACAGGGTCGCAAGAGACCCAGTACTTC
CASSLGTGSQETQYF
>TRBJ1-1|TRBV20-1|-|once
TGCAGTGCTCCGAATGGAGGGAACACTGAAGCTTTCTTT
CSAPNGGNTEAFF
>TRBJ2-7|TRBV7-2|-|-
TGTGCCAGTAGCGCCGGGGGCAGAAACGAGCAGTACTTC
CASSAGGRNEQYF
>TRBJ2-1|TRBV11-2|TRBD1|many
TGTGCCAGCAGCCCATACCGGGACAGGGGTAGAGGTGAGCAGTTCTTC
CASSPYRDRGRGEQFF
>TRBJ2-7|TRBV19|-|few
TGTGCCAGTAGTGTAAGCGAAAGCTCCTACGAGCAGTACTTC
CASSVSESSYEQYF
>TRBJ1-5|TRBV6-5|-|many
TGTGCCAGCAGTACTGACAGTATGAGCAATCAGCCCCAGCATTTT
CASSTDSMSNQPQHF
>TRBJ2-5|TRBV25-1|-|many
TGTGCCAGCAGTGACGGGACCCAGTACTTC
CASSDGTQYF
>TRBJ2-7|TRBV6-6|-|many
TGTGCCAGCAGTTACTCGTCCCAGGGGGGAGATTACGAGCAGTACTTC
CASSYSSQGGDYEQYF
>TRBJ2-7|TRBV7-2|TRBD1|-
TGTGCCAGCAGAGGGACAGGGGGTGAGCAGTACTTC
CASRGTGGEQYF
>TRBJ2-7|TRBV30|TRBD1|-
TGTGCCTGGAGTGTAGGGACAGGCTCCTACGAGCAGTACTTC
CAWSVGTGSYEQYF
>TRBJ2-7|TRBV7-6|-|many
TGTGCCAGCAGCCCGAGTGACAGTTACCCCTACGAGCAGTACTTC
CASSPSDSYPYEQYF
>TRBJ2-1|TRBV20-1|-|many
TGCAGTGCTAGCCTGGCGGAGGGGAACAATGAGCAGTTCTTC
CSASLAEGNNEQFF
>TRBJ2-7|TRBV24-1|TRBD1|few
TGTGCCACCAGTGGGGTACCGGGACAGTTTAACTCCTACGAGCAGTACTTC
CATSGVPGQFNSYEQYF
>TRBJ2-3|TRBV27|-|many
TGTGCCAGCAGTCCCTCGGGACGGACAGATACGCAGTATTTT
CASSPSGRTDTQYF
>TRBJ2-2|TRBV19|TRBD1|-
TGTGCCAGTAGTGTGCAGGGGGTGGGCACCGGGGAGCTGTTTTTT
CASSVQGVGTGELFF
>TRBJ1-1|TRBV12-3/TRBV12-4|TRBD1|-
TGTGCCAGCAGTTTAAGGACAGGGGGAGGGAACACTGAAGCTTTCTTT
CASSLRTGGGNTEAFF
>TRBJ2-1|TRBV6-1|-|many
TGTGCCAGCAGTGAAGTTGAGCAGTTCTTC
CASSEVEQFF
>TRBJ1-1|TRBV4-1|-|-
TGCGCCAGCAGCCAAGAGGGGGCGCATACTGAAGCTTTCTTT
CASSQEGAHTEAFF
>TRBJ1-1|TRBV28|TRBD1|many
TGTGCCAGCATTGAGACAGGGTCCCCTGAAGCTTTCTTT
CASIETGSPEAFF
>TRBJ2-7|TRBV6-2/TRBV6-3|-|-
TGTGCCAGCAGTCACGGCGTAGGGGTTTCGGACTACGAGCAGTACTTC
CASSHGVGVSDYEQYF
>TRBJ2-7|TRBV2|-|few
TGTGCCAGCAGTGAAGACCAGTCTCACGAGCAGTACTTC
CASSEDQSHEQYF
>TRBJ1-1|TRBV3-1|-|-
TGTGCCAGCAGTATCAGGGTTTCGGCTGAAGCTTTCTTT
CASSIRVSAEAFF
>TRBJ1-4|TRBV2|-|many
TGTGCCAGCAGTGATTGGACAGCAACTAATGAAAAACTGTTTTTT
CASSDWTATNEKLFF
>TRBJ1-5|TRBV7-2|TRBD1|many
TGTGCCAGCAGCTTAGTAGCCAGGGGGAATCAGCCCCAGCATTTT
CASSLVARGNQPQHF
>TRBJ1-1|TRBV5-1|-|once
TGCGCCAGCAGCTTGGGGCGGGGAAGAGAAGAAGCTTTCTTT
CASSLGRGREEAFF